The 5 T cell receptor beta chains below were found in one sample sequenced in a study of OX40 agonist ivuxolimab in advanced cancers. Clones were read by immunoSEQ multiplex PCR, and TCRdb kept only the in-frame ones, dropping some. This table has about 28,000 clones, roughly 80% appearing once. The sequenced sample was CD4+ or CD8+ T cells sorted from blood, obtained in a trial of the OX40 agonist ivuxolimab. All receptors derive from an adult with an advanced solid tumor such as melanoma, head and neck, liver or kidney cancer.

The chain links TRBV4-2 to TRBJ1-1; 8 nucleotides align to TRBD1. Trimming cost V 4 bases and J 3 bases; bases outside gene matches: 10. The CDR3 has 16 amino acids. Germline CDR1 reads LGHNA; CDR2 reads YNFKEQ. In nucleotides, the CDR3 is TGTGCCAGCAGCCTAAGACAGGGGAACTTGGACACTGAAGCTTTCTTT. Translated, it gives CASSLRQGNLDTEAFF.

The J gene is TRBJ2-1, the V gene TRBV6-5; tentative D call: TRBD2 (5 bases). The length of the CDR3 is 16 residues. Deletions cut 0 bases from V and 0 bases from J, with 9 bases between. The germline V gene encodes CDR1 MNHEY and CDR2 SVGAGI. CDR3 coding DNA: TGTGCCAGCAGTTACTCGCGAGGGAGCTCCTACAATGAGCAGTTCTTC. Its protein is CASSYSRGSSYNEQFF.

Details on this clone: Other DNA sequences of this sample code for an identical CDR3. DNA for the CDR3: TGTGCCAGCAGCAGGGCAGGGGGGACAGATACGCAGTATTTT. This translates into CASSRAGGTDTQYF. The chain links TRBV9 to TRBJ2-3; TRBD1 might be the D (7 bases). V lost 4 bases, J lost 3 bases, and 12 bases lay in between. CDR1 SGDLS and CDR2 YYNGEE come from the germline V gene. This CDR3 is 14 amino acids long.

The CDR3 protein is CASSFDRGTEAFF. CDR3 bases: TGTGCCAGCAGTTTCGACAGGGGGACTGAAGCTTTCTTT. The chain has TRBV27 and TRBJ1-1, with 9 bases identical to TRBD1. The V gene's germline CDR1 is MNHEY and CDR2 SMNVEV (reference sequence). The CDR3 is 13 amino acids. Germline trimming cut 3 bases from V and 5 bases from J; bases unmatched to any gene: 1.

V usage is TRBV4-1 and J usage is TRBJ2-1, with 7 positions matching TRBD2. The CDR3 sequence is 18 residues long. V lost 0 bases, J lost 6 bases, and 14 bases stayed unmatched. Germline V lookup: CDR1 MGHRA, CDR2 YSYEKL. CDR3 nucleotides: TGCGCCAGCAGCCAAGATGTCTCACTAGTAGGGACTACCAATGAGCAGTTCTTC. The encoded protein is CASSQDVSLVGTTNEQFF.